One and the same sample provided the 25 T cell receptor beta chains below, sequenced in a study of neurological immune-mediated disorders. One entry per CDR3 protein results from TCRdb running MiXCR on the 5' RACE reads. The sample includes some 38,000 distinct CDR3 sequences, 3.5% to 4% of them seen just once. Source material: PBMCs. Receptors originate from a man aged 25 to 40 with multiple sclerosis.

The chain employs TRBV5-1 and TRBJ2-1; 7 nucleotides align to TRBD1. The J segment lost 2 bases and the V segment lost 5 bases, leaving 7 bases of the junction unmatched. Germline lookup yields CDR1 SGHRS and CDR2 YFSETQ. The CDR3 runs to 15 residues. The CDR3 region has the DNA TGCGCCAGCAGTCTCACAGGGGAAACCTACAATGAGCAGTTCTTC. This sequence encodes CASSLTGETYNEQFF.

This clonotype was counted many times. The chain joins TRBV12-3 or TRBV12-4 to TRBJ1-5; 9 bases align to TRBD1. With V trimmed by 1 base and J by 2 bases, 3 bases remained unmatched. The length of the CDR3 is 16 residues. The CDR3 protein is CASSLDRTGGNQPQHF. Written as DNA, the CDR3 is TGTGCCAGCAGTTTAGATAGGACAGGGGGCAATCAGCCCCAGCATTTT.

The table lists this clonotype with many counts. DNA of the CDR3: TGTGCCACCAGCCCGCAGGAGGGGAAGCTGTTTTTT. It specifies CATSPQEGKLFF. The chain combines TRBV15 with TRBJ1-4; D possibly corresponds to TRBD1 (5 bases). Between the trimmed V and J ends, which lost 5 bases and 14 bases, there was a span of 15 bases. This CDR3 is built from 12 residues. Germline V gene lookup returns CDR1 LNHNV and CDR2 YYDKDF (reference sequence).

Ten or more counts support this clonotype. This sequence joins TRBV6-5 and TRBJ2-7; 11 nucleotides line up with TRBD1. CDR1 and CDR2 (germline): MNHEY, SVGAGI. The ends lost 5 bases at V and 1 base at J; junction bases unmatched: 4. CDR3 length: 15 amino acids. Here the CDR3 reads CASSNRDRGSYEQYF. The DNA for the CDR3 is TGTGCCAGCAGTAACCGGGACAGGGGGTCCTACGAGCAGTACTTC.

This clonotype was seen at least ten times. This sequence joins TRBV5-1 and TRBJ1-1, with 11 bases aligning to TRBD1. The CDR3 is 14 residues long. V dropped 4 bases and J dropped 7; count of bases not matched to a gene: 6. Germline lookup yields CDR1 SGHRS and CDR2 YFSETQ. The CDR3 here is CASSPGQGAGEAFF. The CDR3 nucleotides read TGCGCCAGCAGCCCCGGACAGGGGGCCGGTGAAGCTTTCTTT.

This clonotype was observed a handful of times. The chain joins TRBV7-2 to TRBJ2-3, with D maybe TRBD2 (7 bases). Germline V lookup: CDR1 SGHTA, CDR2 FQGNSA. Trimming stripped 5 bases from V and 6 bases from J, with 15 bases between. This CDR3 is built from 14 residues. The CDR3 DNA reads as TGTGCCAGCAGCCGGGGGGCTAGCCTGGATACGCAGTATTTT. It is translated as CASSRGASLDTQYF.

This clonotype was seen ten or more times. V and J are TRBV6-5 and TRBJ1-3; D unresolved. This CDR3 has 17 amino acids. The V and J ends lost 2 bases and 0 bases respectively, with 14 bases between them. Germline CDR1 reads MNHEY; CDR2 reads SVGAGI. CDR3 protein: CASSYGIGRSSGNTIYF. In DNA form, the CDR3 reads TGTGCCAGCAGTTACGGAATCGGGAGATCCTCTGGAAACACCATATATTTT.

This clonotype was detected many times. V gene TRBV11-3 combines with J gene TRBJ2-3; D unclear. Germline lookup yields CDR1 SGHNT and CDR2 YENEEA. The CDR3 sequence is 14 residues long. With 3 bases removed from V and 2 bases from J, the gap between germline ends came to 9 bases. CDR3: CASSFLETTDTQYF. The CDR3 DNA sequence: TGTGCCAGCAGCTTTCTCGAAACCACAGATACGCAGTATTTT.

This clonotype was seen at least ten times. The chain couples TRBV4-3 to TRBJ2-2; a possible D gene is TRBD2 (6 bases). Deletions cut 1 base from V and 4 bases from J, with 10 bases between. The CDR3 runs to 15 residues. The germline V gene encodes CDR1 LGHNA and CDR2 YSLEER. The CDR3 reads CASSQVAGSTGELFF. CDR3 bases: TGCGCCAGCAGCCAAGTTGCCGGGAGCACCGGGGAGCTGTTTTTT.

In its sample, this clonotype was seen many times. This chain uses TRBV4-3 with TRBJ1-2, with 8 bases lining up with TRBD1. J lost 6 bases, V lost 1 base, and 7 bases had no gene match. This CDR3 is 15 amino acids long. Germline-derived CDR1 and CDR2 are LGHNA and YSLEER. CDR3 sequence (DNA): TGCGCCAGCAGCCAAGCAGGGGGCGAGGGAAATGGCTACACCTTC. It encodes CASSQAGGEGNGYTF.

This clonotype has ten or more counts. V is TRBV20-1 and J is TRBJ1-2; D is ambiguous. Germline V CDR1 and CDR2: DFQATT, SNEGSKA (reference sequence). The CDR3 covers 11 residues. The CDR3 loop reads CRPSSERGYTF. The CDR3 DNA is TGCAGGCCATCGTCCGAAAGGGGCTACACCTTC.

This clonotype was recorded once. Just one base apart from a much larger clone, this may be a read error. The CDR3 does not end in the conserved phenylalanine or tryptophan, so this is likely a read error. The chain has TRBV12-3 or TRBV12-4 and TRBJ2-7; D gene uncertain. The CDR3 is 11 residues long. The germline V and J ends were trimmed by 4 bases and 4 bases, with 5 bases remaining between them. CDR3 residues: CASSSPYEQYY. The CDR3 coding sequence is TGTGCCAGCAGTTCCCCTTACGAGCAGTACTAC.

This clonotype came up many times. V and J are TRBV12-3 or TRBV12-4 and TRBJ1-1; tentative D call: TRBD1 (5 bases). Trimming cost V 6 bases and J 1 base, with 18 bases left between them. The CDR3 has 16 amino acids. CDR3 sequence (DNA): TGTGCCAGCAGCACAGCAGGGATGACCTCGAACACTGAAGCTTTCTTT. Protein sequence: CASSTAGMTSNTEAFF.

This clonotype was seen repeatedly, ten times or more. This rearrangement joins TRBV20-1 to TRBJ2-5, with no clear D. The CDR3 is 12 amino acids. Germline V gene data show CDR1 as DFQATT and CDR2 as SNEGSKA (reference sequence). Trimming stripped 3 bases from V and 4 bases from J, with 9 bases between. The CDR3 DNA reads TGCAGTGCTAGGAACGGGCCAGAGACCCAGTACTTC. Translating gives CSARNGPETQYF.

This clonotype was found many times. One junction end disagrees with the germline gene, perhaps due to a read error. The gene calls are TRBV7-2 and TRBJ1-5; D is possibly TRBD1 (5 bases). This CDR3 contains 16 residues. Germline V gene sequence: CDR1 SGHTA, CDR2 FQGNSA. CDR3 sequence reads: CASRSEGEGSNQPQNF. The DNA of the CDR3 is TGTGCCAGCAGGTCGGAAGGGGAGGGTAGCAATCAGCCCCAGAATTTT.

This clonotype was seen ten or more times. V and J are TRBV2 and TRBJ1-4; D unclear. Germline values: CDR1 SNHLY, CDR2 FYNNEI. With 3 bases removed from V and 0 bases from J, the gap between germline ends came to 8 bases. This CDR3 spans 15 amino acids. CDR3 region: CASSDVGATNEKLFF. The CDR3 DNA is TGTGCCAGCAGTGATGTGGGCGCAACTAATGAAAAACTGTTTTTT.

The chain is built from TRBV6-1 and TRBJ1-5; 7 nucleotides match TRBD1. V trimming: 1 base; J trimming: 5 bases; junction bases outside the gene matches: 14. The CDR3 totals 18 residues. Per the germline V gene, CDR1 is MNHNS and CDR2 is SASEGT. The CDR3 DNA sequence: TGTGCCAGCAGTGAAGAGGCAGGGGGTTTCCCAGTTGATCAGCCCCAGCATTTT. It encodes CASSEEAGGFPVDQPQHF.

This clonotype was seen many times. CDR3 nucleotide sequence: TGTGCCAGCAGCCCGACCGGCAGGTGGGACACTGAAGCTTTCTTT. Translated: CASSPTGRWDTEAFF. V is TRBV5-5 and J is TRBJ1-1, with no clear D. This CDR3 contains 15 residues. From germline, CDR1 is SGHKS and CDR2 YYEKEE (reference sequence). Trimming took off 4 bases at V and 3 bases at J, with 16 bases between the two ends.

This clonotype was detected many times. The chain uses TRBV20-1 and TRBJ2-1, with TRBD2 matching 8 bases. Germline V lookup: CDR1 DFQATT, CDR2 SNEGSKA (reference sequence). V shed 6 bases, J shed 4 bases, and the junction held 11 bases outside the gene matches. The CDR3 contains 15 residues. Here the CDR3 DNA reads TGCAGTGCCACCGGTACGGGGGGGGTATACAATGAGCAGTTCTTC. This encodes CSATGTGGVYNEQFF.

This clonotype was counted ten times or more. The gene calls are TRBV7-2 and TRBJ2-3; D is unclear. The V end lost 1 base, the J end lost 4 bases, and 12 bases lay between the germline ends. CDR3 length equals 15 residues. Germline V CDR1 and CDR2: SGHTA, FQGNSA. The CDR3 spells CASSLVTRLPDTQYF. CDR3 DNA: TGTGCCAGCAGCTTAGTGACCAGGTTGCCAGATACGCAGTATTTT.

This clonotype was picked up many times. This chain links TRBV13 with TRBJ2-7, with D possibly matching TRBD2 (5 bases). Trimming pared 2 bases from V and 0 bases from J, leaving 8 bases between. The CDR3 is made up of 14 amino acids. The germline CDR1 and CDR2 sequences are PRHDT and FYEKMQ (reference sequence). The CDR3 region has the DNA TGTGCCAGCAGCTTACGAGGGCCCTCCTACGAGCAGTACTTC. This codes for CASSLRGPSYEQYF.

This clonotype was seen at least ten times. The chain uses TRBV7-9 and TRBJ2-5; 10 bases line up with TRBD1. The germline V gene encodes CDR1 SEHNR and CDR2 FQNEAQ (reference sequence). After removal of 1 base from V and 5 bases from J, the junction contained 4 bases not matched to a gene. The CDR3 runs to 15 residues. In DNA, the CDR3 is TGTGCCAGCAGCTTAGGACAGGGGGCTGATGAGACCCAGTACTTC. Amino acids: CASSLGQGADETQYF.

At least ten counts were recorded for this clonotype. V and J are TRBV12-3 or TRBV12-4 and TRBJ1-2; D ambiguous. The CDR3 runs 14 residues. V was cut by 2 bases and J by 2 bases, with 9 bases left in between. This CDR3 reads CASSLMPGNYGYTF. The CDR3 DNA is TGTGCCAGCAGTTTAATGCCGGGGAACTATGGCTACACCTTC.

This clonotype has just a few counts. One base away lies a much larger clone, so this may be a sequencing read error. The chain has TRBV7-6 and TRBJ2-5; maybe TRBD2 (6 bases). Germline V gene data show CDR1 as SGHVS and CDR2 as FNYEAQ. The CDR3 extends over 15 amino acids. The CDR3 reads CVSSQTGTGGETQYF. The CDR3 region has the DNA TGTGTCAGCAGCCAAACAGGAACAGGAGGGGAGACCCAGTACTTC.

This clonotype was counted only a few times. The chain has TRBV7-2 and TRBJ1-2, with a tentative D call TRBD1 (5 bases). This CDR3 contains 15 residues. With 5 bases removed from V and 2 bases from J, the gap between germline ends came to 15 bases. CDR1 and CDR2 from the germline V gene are SGHTA and FQGNSA. This CDR3 is CASSPEGQGNYGYTF. CDR3 in DNA: TGTGCCAGCAGCCCAGAGGGGCAGGGCAACTATGGCTACACCTTC.